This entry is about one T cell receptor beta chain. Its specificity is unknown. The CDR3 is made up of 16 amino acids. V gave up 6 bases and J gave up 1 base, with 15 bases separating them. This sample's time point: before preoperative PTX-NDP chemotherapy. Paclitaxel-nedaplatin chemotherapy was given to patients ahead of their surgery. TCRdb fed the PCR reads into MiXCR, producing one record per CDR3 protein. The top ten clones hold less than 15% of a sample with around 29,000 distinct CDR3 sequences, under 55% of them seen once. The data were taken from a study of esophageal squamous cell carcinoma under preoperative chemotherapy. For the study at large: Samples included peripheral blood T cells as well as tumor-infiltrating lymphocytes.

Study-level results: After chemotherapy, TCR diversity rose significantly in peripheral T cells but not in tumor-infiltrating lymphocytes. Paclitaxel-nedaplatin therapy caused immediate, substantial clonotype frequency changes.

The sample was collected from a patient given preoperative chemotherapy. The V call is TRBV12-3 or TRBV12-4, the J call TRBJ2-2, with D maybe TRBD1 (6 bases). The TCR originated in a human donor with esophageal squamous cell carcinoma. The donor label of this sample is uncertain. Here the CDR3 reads CASRRGTTGNTGELFF. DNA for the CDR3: TGTGCCAGCAGGAGGGGGACGACAGGGAACACCGGGGAGCTGTTTTTT.